A single sample is the source of the 2 T cell receptor beta chains below, sequenced in a study of blood T cells in healthy people across ages. The second PCR ran about 6 to 12 cycles with a sample-barcoded 5' primer and J-beta primers. TCRdb analysed the 5' RACE reads with MiXCR anew, one entry per CDR3 protein. The table includes some 640,000 distinct CDR3 sequences, 49% detected once. Sequencing used blood. These receptors all come from a woman in her fifties or sixties in good health.

The rearrangement uses TRBV4-2 and TRBJ1-4; 7 nucleotides agree with TRBD1. Trimming cost V 3 bases and J 8 bases; bases outside gene matches: 9. The CDR3 runs 15 residues. CDR1 LGHNA and CDR2 YNFKEQ come from the germline V gene. The CDR3 nucleotides read TGTGCCAGCAGCCATACAGGGGATATCGGGGAAAAACTGTTTTTT. This codes for CASSHTGDIGEKLFF.

The chain recombines TRBV11-2 with TRBJ2-2; TRBD1 agrees at 11 bases. This CDR3 contains 15 residues. The ends lost 6 bases at V and 7 bases at J; junction bases unmatched: 7. CDR1 is SGHAT, CDR2 FQNNGV, per germline. The CDR3 loop reads CASRPTGQGVGELFF. The CDR3 DNA sequence: TGTGCCAGCAGGCCTACGGGACAGGGGGTCGGGGAGCTGTTTTTT.